The 15 T cell receptor beta chains below were found in one sample sequenced in a study of T cell clonotyping in hematopoietic cell transplantation. Produced via immunoSEQ multiplex PCR; TCRdb's table is partial and in-frame only. The sample records about 14,000 clones, approximately 80% being singletons. Time point given: recipient sample about 28 days before transplant, after cytoreduction. Sequencing used peripheral blood mononuclear cells, obtained before stem cell transplant. The source is a man aged 55 to 70 with acute myeloid leukemia. Some clones in this sample may be carry-over from other donors' samples.

This rearrangement joins TRBV4-1 to TRBJ2-1; 7 bases match TRBD1. The CDR3 length is 15 residues. The J segment lost 5 bases and the V segment lost 2 bases, leaving 6 bases of the junction unmatched. Per germline, CDR1 MGHRA and CDR2 YSYEKL. In DNA, the CDR3 is TGCGCCAGCAGCCAATATGGGACAGACGACAATGAGCAGTTCTTC. As protein: CASSQYGTDDNEQFF.

This chain connects TRBV7-2 to TRBJ1-1, with TRBD1 matching over 7 bases. V dropped 3 bases and J dropped 6; count of bases not matched to a gene: 4. This CDR3 contains 13 residues. Germline loops: CDR1 SGHTA, CDR2 FQGNSA. DNA of the CDR3: TGTGCCAGCAGCTTGGGGACAGTTGCTGAAGCTTTCTTT. This translates into CASSLGTVAEAFF.

The chain links TRBV7-9 to TRBJ1-2, with 8 bases identical to TRBD1. With 1 base clipped from V and 8 bases from J, the junction kept 6 bases outside the gene matches. The CDR3 runs 14 residues. Germline CDR1 and CDR2: SEHNR and FQNEAQ (reference sequence). CDR3 loop: CASSLGTGKGGYTF. DNA of the CDR3: TGTGCCAGCAGCTTAGGGACAGGGAAGGGAGGCTACACCTTC. The full variable domain, completed using reference TRBV7-9 and TRBJ1-2, is DTGVSQNPRHKITKRGQNVTFRCDPISEHNRLYWYRQTLGQGPEFLTYFQNEAQLEKSRLLSDRFSAERPKGSFSTLEIQRTEQGDSAMYLCASSLGTGKGGYTFGSGTRLTVV.

J is TRBJ2-7 and V is TRBV7-9; D remains ambiguous. CDR1 is SEHNR, CDR2 FQNEAQ, per germline (reference sequence). Trimming shortened V by 2 bases and J by 3 bases, and 8 bases separated the two germline ends. This CDR3 contains 13 residues. The DNA for the CDR3 is TGTGCCAGCAGCTTATCAGGTGGCTACGAGCAGTACTTC. As protein: CASSLSGGYEQYF. Looking up the rest from reference TRBV7-9 and TRBJ2-7 gives the full variable domain: DTGVSQNPRHKITKRGQNVTFRCDPISEHNRLYWYRQTLGQGPEFLTYFQNEAQLEKSRLLSDRFSAERPKGSFSTLEIQRTEQGDSAMYLCASSLSGGYEQYFGPGTRLTVT.

This clone was observed once. This chain links TRBV30 with TRBJ1-2; a weak D match, TRBD1 (6 bases). The germline V gene encodes CDR1 GTSNPN and CDR2 SVGIG (reference sequence). Between the trimmed V and J ends, which lost 4 bases and 3 bases, there was a span of 12 bases. This CDR3 spans 13 amino acids. CDR3 loop: CAWNPKGDYGYTF. As DNA, the CDR3 is TGTGCCTGGAACCCTAAGGGGGACTATGGCTACACCTTC. Together with reference TRBV30 and TRBJ1-2, the CDR3 gives the full variable domain: SQTIHQWPATLVQPVGSPLSLECTVEGTSNPNLYWYRQAAGRGLQLLFYSVGIGQISSEVPQNLSASRPQDRQFILSSKKLLLSDSGFYLCAWNPKGDYGYTFGSGTRLTVV.

The V call is TRBV7-2, the J call TRBJ1-3; D not certain. The CDR3 runs to 13 residues. CDR1 is SGHTA, CDR2 FQGNSA, per germline. The V gene lost 1 base and the J gene lost 4 bases, with 5 bases spanning the gap. The DNA for the CDR3 is TGTGCCAGCAGCTTAGTTTGGGGAAACACCATATATTTT. Amino acids: CASSLVWGNTIYF.

CDR3 bases: TGTGCCAGCAGTGGAGGGACTCCCTCCTACAATGAGCAGTTCTTC. Its protein is CASSGGTPSYNEQFF. The V and J genes are TRBV6-5 and TRBJ2-1; a weak D match, TRBD2 (6 bases). V lost 5 bases and J lost 0, with 11 bases in between. CDR1 and CDR2 from the germline V gene are MNHEY and SVGAGI. The CDR3 is made up of 15 amino acids.

The chain is built from TRBV4-1 and TRBJ1-1, with no clear D. Germline V CDR1 and CDR2: MGHRA, YSYEKL. The CDR3 consists of 16 residues. The ends were cut back, 2 bases at V and 1 base at J, with 14 bases in the middle. The CDR3 nucleotides are TGCGCCAGCAGCCAAACATCCCTCCGGGGGAACACTGAAGCTTTCTTT. As protein: CASSQTSLRGNTEAFF.

The V call is TRBV13, the J call TRBJ1-1, with 8 nucleotides matching TRBD1. The CDR3 contains 17 residues. Per the germline V gene, CDR1 is PRHDT and CDR2 is FYEKMQ (reference sequence). Trimming took 3 bases from V and 5 from J; bases not matched to a gene: 14. Here the CDR3 reads CASSFAGTGTFGTEAFF. The CDR3 region has the DNA TGTGCCAGCAGCTTCGCCGGGACAGGAACCTTCGGGACTGAAGCTTTCTTT. Variable domain in full (rest from reference TRBV13 and TRBJ1-1): AAGVIQSPRHLIKEKRETATLKCYPIPRHDTVYWYQQGPGQDPQFLISFYEKMQSDKGSIPDRFSAQQFSDYHSELNMSSLELGDSALYFCASSFAGTGTFGTEAFFGQGTRLTVV.

This clone has more than one count but fewer than ten. V is TRBV20-1 and J is TRBJ1-2; D is ambiguous. Trimming cost V 3 bases and J 8 bases, with 1 base left between them. CDR1 is DFQATT and CDR2 is SNEGSKA in the germline V gene (reference sequence). The CDR3 has 8 amino acids. CDR3 region: CSASGYTF. CDR3 nucleotide sequence: TGCAGTGCTAGCGGCTACACCTTC.

The chain combines TRBV6-5 with TRBJ2-7; 7 nucleotides agree with TRBD1. This CDR3 has 16 amino acids. Trimming at V came to 4 bases and at J to 0 bases, leaving 9 bases not matched to a gene. Germline V gene lookup returns CDR1 MNHEY and CDR2 SVGAGI. CDR3 in DNA: TGTGCCAGCAGTTGGTCGGGACAGTCGAGCTCCTACGAGCAGTACTTC. As protein: CASSWSGQSSSYEQYF.

The CDR3 loop reads CASSQEWVQGAEQYF. CDR3 nucleotides: TGCGCCAGCAGCCAAGAATGGGTCCAGGGCGCGGAGCAGTACTTC. The rearrangement uses TRBV4-3 and TRBJ2-7; weak D call: TRBD1 (5 bases). Per the germline V gene, CDR1 is LGHNA and CDR2 is YSLEER. The V end lost 0 bases, the J end lost 7 bases, and 16 bases lay between the germline ends. The length of the CDR3 is 15 residues.

The chain couples TRBV20-1 to TRBJ1-2; D is undetermined. V was cut by 5 bases and J by 3 bases, with 4 bases left in between. CDR3 size: 10 residues. Germline V gene lookup returns CDR1 DFQATT and CDR2 SNEGSKA (reference sequence). CDR3 protein: CSAQDYGYTF. CDR3 sequence (DNA): TGCAGTGCTCAGGACTATGGCTACACCTTC.

This sequence joins TRBV29-1 and TRBJ1-1; no firm D call. The CDR3 loop spans 10 amino acids. Germline V lookup: CDR1 SQVTM, CDR2 ANQGSEA. V was shortened by 4 bases and J by 7 bases, with 7 bases between the two germline ends. The CDR3 DNA is TGCAGCGTTGTAGGGAATGAAGCTTTCTTT. Its translation is CSVVGNEAFF.

This rearrangement joins TRBV5-1 to TRBJ2-7; 8 nucleotides line up with TRBD2. The CDR3 is 14 residues long. CDR1 and CDR2 from the germline V gene are SGHRS and YFSETQ. After removal of 4 bases from V and 1 base from J, the junction contained 4 bases not matched to a gene. CDR3 protein: CASSTSSGSYEQYF. The CDR3 coding sequence is TGCGCCAGCAGCACGTCTAGCGGGTCCTACGAGCAGTACTTC.